This T cell receptor beta chain was recovered during a study of CD8 T cells in ankylosing spondylitis. Study-wide results and caveats: Blood from ankylosing spondylitis patients appeared to carry a characteristic roughly eight-variant TCR beta motif. There was reportedly significant enrichment of clones that were disease-linked in matched ankylosing spondylitis synovial fluid.

With respect to this clonotype: The antigen is unknown.

The CDR3 extends over 15 amino acids. V was cut by 3 bases and J by 4 bases, with 15 bases left in between. Germline V gene sequence: CDR1 KGHSH, CDR2 LQKENI. TCRdb redid the calling of the 5' RACE reads with MiXCR, one entry per CDR3 protein. Of 400,000 to 450,000 distinct CDR3 sequences listed, 17% were seen once; the top ten hold approximately 0.93%. The chain carries TRBV18 and TRBJ1-1; D possibly corresponds to TRBD1 (5 bases). Sequenced input: blood, either unsorted or a sorted T cell fraction (not recorded which). This TCR derives from a male donor with ankylosing spondylitis. The CDR3 nucleotides read TGTGCCAGCTCACCCCTCGAAGGGGTATTCACTGAAGCTTTCTTT. It is translated as CASSPLEGVFTEAFF.